This T cell receptor beta chain is from a study of blood T cell repertoires in COVID-19. In the study overall: Both acute and convalescent COVID-19 samples were obtained from the United States, Italy and Spain. In each case, the material was cDNA or gDNA derived from T cells, B-cell-depleted T cells, or PBMCs.

In the original processing: Reference gene primers were amplified, and this amplification served to estimate nucleated cell counts. Assay: immunoSEQ multiplex PCR; the TCRdb copy retains only in-frame clones and omits some. That table supplies the V and J calls and clone size; D and trimming were determined from the DNA. The repertoire holds approximately 200,000 clones, with roughly 88% as singletons. The germline CDR1 and CDR2 sequences are MDHEN and SYDVKM. V lost 2 bases and J 4 bases, leaving 8 bases between the germline ends. The CDR3 loop spans 13 amino acids. The J gene is TRBJ1-2, the V gene TRBV28, with D perhaps TRBD1 (6 bases). The sequencing input was peripheral blood. The clonotype comes from a woman aged 25 to 45 with acute or convalescent COVID-19. The CDR3 DNA reads as TGTGCCAGCAGTTTAGTACAGGGCTATGGCTACACCTTC. Protein product: CASSLVQGYGYTF.